The 32 T cell receptor beta chains in this list originate from one sample, sequenced in a study of CD8 T cells in ankylosing spondylitis. TCRdb ran MiXCR on the 5' RACE reads and lists one entry per CDR3 protein. The table has 800,000 to 900,000 distinct CDR3 sequences, 12% seen once. Study observations and caveats: Seemingly distinctive of ankylosing spondylitis blood was a TCR beta motif formed by eight highly homologous variants.

No cognate antigen is known for these TCRs. What was sequenced was blood, either unsorted or a sorted T cell fraction (not recorded which). The receptors stem from a male donor with ankylosing spondylitis.

This clonotype was counted a few times. This rearrangement joins TRBV7-9 to TRBJ1-3; D is unclear. CDR1 and CDR2 from the germline V gene are SEHNR and FQNEAQ (reference sequence). This CDR3 is 15 amino acids long. V was pared by 3 bases and J by 4 bases, with 13 bases between. CDR3 in DNA: TGTGCCAGCAGCTTGCGGACCGGCGGCGGAAACACCATATATTTT. This codes for CASSLRTGGGNTIYF. Full variable domain (outside the CDR3, taken from reference TRBV7-9 and TRBJ1-3): DTGVSQNPRHKITKRGQNVTFRCDPISEHNRLYWYRQTLGQGPEFLTYFQNEAQLEKSRLLSDRFSAERPKGSFSTLEIQRTEQGDSAMYLCASSLRTGGGNTIYFGEGSWLTVV.

This clonotype was observed at least ten times. The rearrangement links TRBV29-1 to TRBJ1-4; D unresolved. The CDR3 spans 13 residues. From germline, CDR1 is SQVTM and CDR2 ANQGSEA. Trimming cost V 4 bases and J 8 bases, with 14 bases left between them. The CDR3 coding sequence is TGCAGCGTTGGGTTCTCCTTCGGCGAAAAACTGTTTTTT. It codes for CSVGFSFGEKLFF.

This clonotype was counted at least ten times. This sequence joins TRBV29-1 and TRBJ1-1; 7 bases align to TRBD1. The junction had 4 bases not matched to a gene; V was cut back by 2 bases and J by 1 base. The germline V gene has CDR1 SQVTM and CDR2 ANQGSEA. The CDR3 extends over 14 amino acids. The CDR3 sequence: CSVERGQGNTEAFF. The DNA for the CDR3 is TGCAGCGTTGAAAGGGGGCAGGGGAACACTGAAGCTTTCTTT.

This clonotype was observed a few times. The chain recombines TRBV10-3 with TRBJ2-4; maybe TRBD1 (5 bases). V lost 11 bases and J 4 bases, leaving 12 bases between the germline ends. CDR3 length equals 12 residues. The V gene's germline CDR1 is ENHRY and CDR2 SYGVKD. CDR3 nucleotide sequence: TGTGCCTCTCAGGGCCCGAAAAACATTCAGTACTTC. It yields the protein CASQGPKNIQYF.

This clonotype was observed a handful of times. This chain joins TRBV20-1 and TRBJ1-2; D possibly corresponds to TRBD1 (5 bases). Trimming removed 3 bases at V and 2 bases at J, with 16 bases between. CDR1 and CDR2 (germline): DFQATT, SNEGSKA (reference sequence). The length of the CDR3 is 15 residues. The CDR3 nucleotides are TGCAGTGCTAGGGTGGTACAGGTCCTCAACTATGGCTACACCTTC. Amino acids: CSARVVQVLNYGYTF.

This clonotype turned up a few times. Here the CDR3 DNA reads TGTGCCAGCAGTGCCCCTCGAGATGGCTACACCTTC. This encodes CASSAPRDGYTF. The J gene is TRBJ1-2, the V gene TRBV6-6; D not resolved. Germline values: CDR1 MNHNY, CDR2 SVGAGI (reference sequence). Trimming took off 5 bases at V and 6 bases at J, with 10 bases between the two ends. There are 12 residues in the CDR3.

This clonotype was counted a few times. The chain combines TRBV24-1 with TRBJ2-1; 7 nucleotides agree with TRBD2. The CDR3 length is 14 residues. Trimming removed 9 bases from V and 4 bases from J; junction bases left unmatched: 8. From germline, CDR1 is KGHDR and CDR2 SFDVKD. The CDR3 here is CATASIGGYNEQFF. CDR3 sequence (DNA): TGTGCCACCGCTTCTATCGGGGGGTACAATGAGCAGTTCTTC.

This clonotype was observed a handful of times. The chain joins TRBV20-1 to TRBJ2-7, with D possibly being TRBD2 (5 bases). The CDR3 is made up of 13 amino acids. Deletions cut 5 bases from V and 0 bases from J, with 11 bases between. Germline V gene data show CDR1 as DFQATT and CDR2 as SNEGSKA (reference sequence). The chain's CDR3 is CSASRAPSYEQYF. CDR3 coding DNA: TGCAGTGCTTCGCGGGCCCCCTCCTACGAGCAGTACTTC.

This chain connects TRBV5-5 to TRBJ2-2, with 8 bases lining up with TRBD1. Germline lookup yields CDR1 SGHKS and CDR2 YYEKEE (reference sequence). This CDR3 comprises 14 residues. J gave up 7 bases and V 4 bases, and 6 bases lay outside the gene matches. The chain's CDR3 is CASSQGQAHGELFF. The CDR3 DNA sequence: TGTGCCAGCAGCCAGGGACAGGCACACGGGGAGCTGTTTTTT.

The sample holds a few counts of this clonotype. This sequence joins TRBV12-3 or TRBV12-4 and TRBJ2-1, with 7 nucleotides matching TRBD2. V lost 2 bases and J lost 7; bases outside the gene matches: 11. This CDR3 spans 16 amino acids. The CDR3 spells CASSLTRTSRYNEQFF. The CDR3 region has the DNA TGTGCCAGCAGTTTAACCCGGACTAGTCGGTATAATGAGCAGTTCTTC.

The DNA for the CDR3 is TGTGCCAGCAGCTTAGTCGGACAGTCCAATCAGCCCCAGCATTTT. It yields the protein CASSLVGQSNQPQHF. This rearrangement joins TRBV7-2 to TRBJ1-5; D is perhaps TRBD1 (6 bases). The CDR3 contains 15 residues. Germline V lookup: CDR1 SGHTA, CDR2 FQGNSA. With 1 base removed from V and 3 bases from J, the gap between germline ends came to 10 bases.

This clonotype appeared a few times. The CDR3 loop reads CASRPVAGVDEQYF. CDR3 sequence (DNA): TGTGCCAGCAGGCCGGTGGCGGGAGTAGACGAGCAGTACTTC. This rearrangement joins TRBV6-2 or TRBV6-3 to TRBJ2-7; 7 bases align to TRBD2. Trimming cost V 6 bases and J 5 bases; bases outside gene matches: 10. The V gene's germline CDR1 is MNHEY and CDR2 SVGEGT. The CDR3 runs 14 residues.

The rearrangement links TRBV24-1 to TRBJ2-1; unclear D gene. V was cut by 1 base and J by 8 bases, with 5 bases left in between. Germline loops: CDR1 KGHDR, CDR2 SFDVKD. The CDR3 is made up of 12 amino acids. CDR3 coding DNA: TGTGCCACCAGTGATTTTGACCATGAGCAGTTCTTC. Its translation: CATSDFDHEQFF.

V usage is TRBV7-2 and J usage is TRBJ1-6, with no clear D. V was pared by 7 bases and J by 3 bases, with 4 bases between. Germline V CDR1 and CDR2: SGHTA, FQGNSA. The CDR3 consists of 12 residues. CDR3 sequence (DNA): TGTGCCAGCACCGTCTATAATTCACCCCTCCACTTT. It yields the protein CASTVYNSPLHF.

The CDR3 spells CASRQNLGQPQHF. As DNA, the CDR3 is TGTGCCAGTCGACAGAACCTGGGTCAGCCCCAGCATTTT. The V gene is TRBV6-2 or TRBV6-3, the J gene TRBJ1-5; TRBD1 might be the D (5 bases). The V end was cut by 9 bases, the J end by 6 bases, with 15 bases between. The CDR3 covers 13 residues. Looked up from germline, CDR1 is MNHEY and CDR2 is SVGEGT.

This sequence joins TRBV10-2 and TRBJ2-7; D is possibly TRBD1 (7 bases). Trimming stripped 4 bases from V and 6 bases from J, with 16 bases between. The CDR3 spans 14 residues. CDR1 is WSHSY, CDR2 SAAADI, per germline. The CDR3 DNA is TGCGCCAGCAGTGGGGCAGGGGGGAGAGCCGAGCAGTACTTC. It is translated as CASSGAGGRAEQYF.

The V gene is TRBV9, the J gene TRBJ1-4; no reliable D call. Germline V CDR1 and CDR2: SGDLS, YYNGEE. This CDR3 comprises 16 residues. Trimming removed 4 bases at V and 8 bases at J, with 21 bases between. The DNA for the CDR3 is TGTGCCAGCAGCCCAAGTTCTGGAGGGCTTAACGAAAAACTGTTTTTT. It translates to CASSPSSGGLNEKLFF.

This clonotype appeared a few times. This chain joins TRBV20-1 and TRBJ2-7; 8 nucleotides align to TRBD2. This CDR3 region has 13 residues. Germline assignment: CDR1 DFQATT and CDR2 SNEGSKA (reference sequence). Germline trimming cut 5 bases from V and 4 bases from J; bases unmatched to any gene: 7. CDR3 region: CSAWTSQGYEQYF. The CDR3 coding sequence is TGCAGTGCTTGGACTAGCCAAGGGTACGAGCAGTACTTC.

The J gene is TRBJ1-5, the V gene TRBV5-1; 7 nucleotides match TRBD1. The CDR3 is made up of 14 amino acids. CDR1 and CDR2 from the germline V gene are SGHRS and YFSETQ. V lost 3 bases to trimming and J lost 4 bases; unmatched junction nucleotides: 4. CDR3 residues: CASSSGQENQPQHF. CDR3 nucleotide sequence: TGCGCCAGCAGCTCCGGACAGGAAAATCAGCCCCAGCATTTT.

This clonotype was seen repeatedly, ten times or more. The chain links TRBV6-6 to TRBJ1-5; perhaps TRBD1 as D (5 bases). CDR3 length equals 13 residues. The V end lost 5 bases, the J end lost 6 bases, and 11 bases lay between the germline ends. Germline values: CDR1 MNHNY, CDR2 SVGAGI (reference sequence). CDR3: CASSRGTVQPQHF. The CDR3 DNA reads as TGTGCCAGCAGTCGCGGGACGGTTCAGCCCCAGCATTTT.

The gene calls are TRBV7-6 and TRBJ1-1; D unclear. Germline V gene lookup returns CDR1 SGHVS and CDR2 FNYEAQ. The CDR3 consists of 13 residues. V lost 0 bases and J lost 5, with 7 bases in between. The CDR3, as DNA: TGTGCCAGCAGCTTAGCGATGAGAACTGAAGCTTTCTTT. This translates into CASSLAMRTEAFF.

This clonotype was counted only a few times. This chain links TRBV6-5 with TRBJ1-2; weak D call: TRBD1 (6 bases). The ends were cut back, 2 bases at V and 4 bases at J, with 8 bases in the middle. Germline-derived CDR1 and CDR2 are MNHEY and SVGAGI. The CDR3 sequence is 13 residues long. The CDR3 nucleotides read TGTGCCAGCAGTTACGGGGGCTTCTATGGCTACACCTTC. Amino acids: CASSYGGFYGYTF.

This clonotype was picked up a small number of times. The chain has TRBV20-1 and TRBJ2-7, with D perhaps matching TRBD1 (6 bases). V was clipped by 0 bases and J by 4 bases, with 10 bases between them. The germline CDR1 and CDR2 sequences are DFQATT and SNEGSKA (reference sequence). The CDR3 loop spans 13 amino acids. This chain's CDR3 is CSAREAGVYEQYF. Written as DNA, the CDR3 is TGCAGTGCTAGAGAGGCAGGGGTATACGAGCAGTACTTC.

This clonotype occurred a few times. The V gene is TRBV27, the J gene TRBJ2-7; 7 nucleotides line up with TRBD1. V was pared by 3 bases and J by 2 bases, with 13 bases of the junction left unmatched. This CDR3 region has 17 residues. Germline loops: CDR1 MNHEY, CDR2 SMNVEV (reference sequence). The CDR3 region has the DNA TGTGCCAGCAGTTTGTACCCTGACGACAGGGTCACCTACGAGCAGTACTTC. It encodes CASSLYPDDRVTYEQYF.

J is TRBJ2-7 and V is TRBV5-5; 7 positions agree with TRBD1. J was trimmed by 0 bases and V by 4 bases; bases with no gene match: 10. The CDR3 spans 16 residues. Germline V CDR1 and CDR2: SGHKS, YYEKEE (reference sequence). The CDR3 loop is CASSPHGTASSYEQYF. The CDR3 DNA follows: TGTGCCAGCAGCCCACACGGGACAGCAAGCTCCTACGAGCAGTACTTC. Full variable domain (outside the CDR3, taken from reference TRBV5-5 and TRBJ2-7): DAGVTQSPTHLIKTRGQQVTLRCSPISGHKSVSWYQQVLGQGPQFIFQYYEKEERGRGNFPDRFSARQFPNYSSELNVNALLLGDSALYLCASSPHGTASSYEQYFGPGTRLTVT.

This clonotype was counted many times. This sequence joins TRBV29-1 and TRBJ2-5, with 7 positions matching TRBD1. This CDR3 spans 14 amino acids. V shed 1 base, J shed 5 bases, and the junction held 7 bases outside the gene matches. CDR1 is SQVTM and CDR2 is ANQGSEA in the germline V gene. The CDR3 DNA sequence: TGCAGCGTTGAAGCTACAGGGGTTGGGGAGACCCAGTACTTC. It encodes CSVEATGVGETQYF.

V is TRBV5-1 and J is TRBJ1-1, with a weak D call TRBD1 (5 bases). CDR1 is SGHRS, CDR2 YFSETQ, per germline. The CDR3 sequence is 16 residues long. Between the trimmed V and J ends, which lost 0 bases and 3 bases, there was a span of 15 bases. The CDR3 DNA is TGCGCCAGCAGCTTGGTGGGGGGGATGTTCGACACTGAAGCTTTCTTT. Its protein product is CASSLVGGMFDTEAFF.

This clonotype came up a few times. The CDR3 is CASSQDAGGSSYEQYF. CDR3 bases: TGCGCCAGCAGCCAAGATGCAGGAGGGTCTTCCTACGAGCAGTACTTC. The chain recombines TRBV4-3 with TRBJ2-7; a weak D match, TRBD2 (6 bases). This CDR3 contains 16 residues. Deletions cut 0 bases from V and 1 base from J, with 13 bases between. The germline V gene encodes CDR1 LGHNA and CDR2 YSLEER.

This chain uses TRBV5-1 with TRBJ2-7; TRBD2 matches 7 bases. V shed 5 bases, J shed 2 bases, and the junction held 16 bases outside the gene matches. CDR1 is SGHRS, CDR2 YFSETQ, per germline. This CDR3 has 17 residues. The CDR3: CASRATAAGKITYEQYF. Written as DNA, the CDR3 is TGCGCCAGCAGGGCAACCGCAGCGGGAAAGATTACCTACGAGCAGTACTTC.

This clonotype has only a few counts. This chain's CDR3 is CASGLVGGETQYF. CDR3 sequence (DNA): TGTGCTAGTGGTTTGGTTGGGGGAGAGACCCAGTACTTC. The V and J genes are TRBV12-5 and TRBJ2-5; D is possibly TRBD1 or TRBD2 (5 bases each). This CDR3 has 13 residues. Germline values: CDR1 LGHNT, CDR2 FRNRAP. The V gene lost 0 bases and the J gene lost 4 bases, with 6 bases spanning the gap.

This clonotype was observed many times. The CDR3 DNA reads as TGCAGTGCAACCCCCGGACTAGCGGGAGTGGACACCGGGGAGCTGTTTTTT. This gives the protein CSATPGLAGVDTGELFF. The chain is built from TRBV20-1 and TRBJ2-2, with 13 bases aligning to TRBD2. Per the germline V gene, CDR1 is DFQATT and CDR2 is SNEGSKA (reference sequence). The CDR3 has 17 amino acids. Trimming cost V 6 bases and J 3 bases; bases outside gene matches: 10.

The J gene is TRBJ2-3, the V gene TRBV15, with 7 positions matching TRBD1. This CDR3 region has 14 residues. V lost 5 bases, J lost 2 bases, and 4 bases stayed unmatched. From germline, CDR1 is LNHNV and CDR2 YYDKDF (reference sequence). This CDR3 reads CATSGGQVTDTQYF. CDR3 in DNA: TGTGCCACCAGCGGTGGACAGGTCACAGATACGCAGTATTTT. The full variable domain, completed using reference TRBV15 and TRBJ2-3, is DAMVIQNPRYQVTQFGKPVTLSCSQTLNHNVMYWYQQKSSQAPKLLFHYYDKDFNNEADTPDNFQSRRPNTSFCFLDIRSPGLGDTAMYLCATSGGQVTDTQYFGPGTRLTVL.